The rows below give T cell receptor beta chains drawn from one sample of a study of T-cell memory formation after mild COVID-19. From the 5' RACE reads, TCRdb called clonotypes with MiXCR, one entry per CDR3 protein. The table includes about 560,000 distinct CDR3 sequences, 15% to 20% detected once. The sequencing input was PBMCs or a T cell subset sorted from them (not recorded which). These receptors were collected from an adult woman who had mild COVID-19 (a few samples of this study predate the infection). Cell type and time point are not known. CDR3s include the opening cysteine and the closing phenylalanine or tryptophan. The D gene is left open where the match is weak. Not all rows give a size; the values are once, few, many and, for expanded clones, a class.

cdr3_aa cdr3_nt clone_size d_call j_call v_call
CATSSRGFTEAFF TGTGCCACCAGCAGTAGGGGGTTCACTGAAGCTTTCTTT - - TRBJ1-1 TRBV15
CASGQEPGGAFF TGTGCCAGCGGTCAGGAGCCGGGTGGAGCTTTCTTT few - TRBJ1-1 TRBV14
CSARPGPVTGELFF TGCAGTGCTAGGCCTGGACCGGTGACCGGGGAGCTGTTTTTT many - TRBJ2-2 TRBV20-1
CASSPWDRGRRDGDTQYF TGTGCCAGCTCACCCTGGGACAGGGGGCGTCGGGATGGAGATACGCAGTATTTT - TRBD1 TRBJ2-3 TRBV18
CASSSNRLMNTEAFF TGTGCCAGCAGCTCTAACAGGTTAATGAACACTGAAGCTTTCTTT many - TRBJ1-1 TRBV7-2
CASSLQRRYEQYF TGTGCCAGCAGTTTACAGAGACGCTACGAGCAGTACTTC - - TRBJ2-7 TRBV12-3/TRBV12-4
CASSYLSQETQYF TGTGCCAGCAGTTACCTGAGCCAAGAGACCCAGTACTTC few - TRBJ2-5 TRBV6-5
CASSLGSPPDEQYF TGTGCCAGCAGTTTAGGCAGTCCCCCTGACGAGCAGTACTTC few - TRBJ2-7 TRBV28
CASSEIRASGVYEQYF TGTGCCAGCAGTGAAATAAGGGCTAGCGGGGTCTACGAGCAGTACTTC few TRBD2 TRBJ2-7 TRBV25-1
CATSVGLDTDTQYF TGTGCCACCAGTGTTGGGCTAGACACAGATACGCAGTATTTT few - TRBJ2-3 TRBV24-1
CAISAWTSGSIDEQFF TGTGCCATCAGTGCCTGGACTAGCGGGAGTATCGATGAGCAGTTCTTC - TRBD2 TRBJ2-1 TRBV10-3
CAESGPGQGPEAFF TGTGCCGAAAGCGGGCCGGGACAGGGCCCTGAAGCTTTCTTT - TRBD1 TRBJ1-1 TRBV7-9
CASSVAGPDHYNEQFF TGTGCCAGCAGCGTAGCAGGCCCAGATCACTACAATGAGCAGTTCTTC - - TRBJ2-1 TRBV9
CASSSRLKDRGWKTQYF TGTGCCAGCAGCTCGCGATTGAAGGACAGGGGTTGGAAGACCCAGTACTTC few TRBD1 TRBJ2-5 TRBV7-6
CASSTLGGSNEKLFF TGTGCCAGCAGTACCTTGGGGGGATCTAATGAAAAACTGTTTTTT many - TRBJ1-4 TRBV6-5
CASSAIGGGTDTQYF TGTGCCAGCAGCGCGATCGGGGGGGGCACAGATACGCAGTATTTT - TRBD2 TRBJ2-3 TRBV7-6
CASRVGVRGGYNEQFF TGTGCCAGCAGAGTAGGAGTACGGGGGGGTTACAATGAGCAGTTCTTC - TRBD2 TRBJ2-1 TRBV7-2
CASSIDRRDNQPQHF TGTGCCAGTAGTATAGATAGGAGGGACAATCAGCCCCAGCATTTT - - TRBJ1-5 TRBV19
CSVVPRDRYEQYF TGCAGCGTTGTCCCCCGTGACCGCTACGAGCAGTACTTC few - TRBJ2-7 TRBV29-1
CASSVPTNTGELFF TGTGCCAGCAGTGTTCCGACGAACACCGGGGAGCTGTTTTTT - - TRBJ2-2 TRBV7-8
CASSLPNSEADAQYF TGCGCCAGCAGCTTACCGAACAGTGAGGCCGATGCCCAGTACTTC - - TRBJ2-5 TRBV5-1
CASSLSTGQAGYEQYF TGTGCCAGCAGTTTATCCACCGGACAGGCTGGATACGAGCAGTACTTC many TRBD1 TRBJ2-7 TRBV27